The 9 T cell receptor beta chains listed next were all sequenced from one sample in a study of human T cells and chemical hapten exposure. TCRdb ran MiXCR on the RACE reads and lists one entry per CDR3 protein. The repertoire consists of 87,000 or so distinct CDR3 sequences, with 9.6% occurring once and the leading ten covering around 3.6%. As for time point: pre-sensitization, week 0. The sample's treatment: therapeutic diphenylcyclopropenone sensitization with weekly scalp DPC. The sample here was whole blood, taken in connection with sensitization to the hapten diphenylcyclopropenone (DPC). These receptors were taken from a woman aged 40 to 55 with alopecia areata. Some clones in this sample may be carry-over from other donors' samples.

This clonotype has a count of ten or more. V and J are TRBV7-3 and TRBJ1-3; no clear D gene. Germline V gene data show CDR1 as SGHTA and CDR2 as FQGTGA. V was cut by 1 base and J by 2 bases, with 6 bases left in between. This CDR3 is 14 amino acids long. This CDR3 is CASSLKGPGNTIYF. In DNA form, the CDR3 reads TGTGCCAGCAGCTTAAAAGGGCCTGGAAACACCATATATTTT.

This clonotype has only a few counts. This rearrangement joins TRBV20-1 to TRBJ2-7; 7 bases are a match to TRBD1. Germline assignment: CDR1 DFQATT and CDR2 SNEGSKA (reference sequence). This CDR3 has 11 amino acids. Here the CDR3 reads CSQTGSYEQYF. The CDR3 DNA reads as TGCAGCCAGACAGGGTCCTACGAGCAGTACTTC.

This clonotype has at least ten counts. This chain connects TRBV24-1 to TRBJ2-1; tentatively, D is TRBD1 (6 bases). The V gene's germline CDR1 is KGHDR and CDR2 SFDVKD. V was cut by 4 bases and J by 0 bases, with 9 bases left in between. The CDR3 consists of 15 residues. CDR3: CATSERGGSYNEQFF. The CDR3 coding sequence is TGTGCCACCAGTGAGCGAGGGGGCTCCTACAATGAGCAGTTCTTC.

V usage is TRBV3-1 and J usage is TRBJ1-2; 7 bases align to TRBD1. CDR1 is LGHDT, CDR2 YNNKEL, per germline (reference sequence). The CDR3 contains 14 residues. Unmatched junction bases numbered 7, after V lost 0 bases and J lost 9 bases. The CDR3 here is CASSQDGSGGRYTF. CDR3 nucleotide sequence: TGTGCCAGCAGCCAAGATGGGTCAGGGGGACGCTACACCTTC.

V usage is TRBV7-2 and J usage is TRBJ2-3, with D perhaps matching TRBD2 (7 bases). Germline-derived CDR1 and CDR2 are SGHTA and FQGNSA. V gave up 5 bases and J gave up 0 bases, with 21 bases separating them. The CDR3 is made up of 18 amino acids. The CDR3 region has the DNA TGTGCCAGCAGCACAAAGGGGGGGCGGACCGCTAGCACAGATACGCAGTATTTT. Its protein product is CASSTKGGRTASTDTQYF.

On this clonotype: This may be a read error, as it is one base from a much larger clone. The chain combines TRBV12-3 or TRBV12-4 with TRBJ2-3; tentative D call: TRBD1 (5 bases). The CDR3 sequence is 13 residues long. V was trimmed by 7 bases and J by 7 bases, leaving 15 bases between them. CDR3 in amino acids: CASTREGANTQYF. In nucleotides, the CDR3 is TGTGCCAGCACCAGGGAAGGGGCGAATACGCAGTATTTT.

CDR3 sequence (DNA): TGCAGTGCCCGGATCGGGGGACTACCGGACAATGAGCAGTTCTTC. Translated: CSARIGGLPDNEQFF. The chain employs TRBV20-1 and TRBJ2-1; the match to TRBD2 covers 7 bases. The junction had 13 bases not matched to a gene; V was cut back by 6 bases and J by 5 bases. CDR1 and CDR2 (germline): DFQATT, SNEGSKA (reference sequence). The CDR3 covers 15 residues.

Many counts were recorded for this clonotype. The rearrangement links TRBV6-2 or TRBV6-3 to TRBJ1-1; 7 bases match TRBD1. J was trimmed by 10 bases and V by 1 base; bases with no gene match: 9. This CDR3 has 14 residues. Germline loops: CDR1 MNHEY, CDR2 SVGEGT. In DNA, the CDR3 is TGTGCCAGCAGTTACTTGGACAGGACCCGCGCAGCTTTCTTT. Its translation: CASSYLDRTRAAFF.

This clonotype was seen many times. The genes are TRBV6-5 and TRBJ2-3; the D call may be TRBD1 or TRBD2 (5 bases each). The CDR3 runs 15 residues. Germline CDR1 and CDR2: MNHEY and SVGAGI. Deletions cut 4 bases from V and 0 bases from J, with 11 bases between. The CDR3 spells CASSFGTTSTDTQYF. The DNA of the CDR3 is TGTGCCAGCAGTTTCGGGACCACTAGCACAGATACGCAGTATTTT.